The rows below give T cell receptor beta chains drawn from one sample of a study of early T cells in non-severe SARS-CoV-2 infection. TCRdb called the 5' RACE reads again in MiXCR, with one record for every CDR3 protein. The repertoire includes approximately 70,000 distinct CDR3 sequences, about 5% of them detected once, and under 8% sits in the top ten. The sample in question was whole blood, obtained at baseline. These receptors all stem from an adult who was a healthcare worker with PCR-confirmed SARS-CoV-2 infection or an uninfected control (not recorded which). CDR3s leave out the opening cysteine and the closing phenylalanine or tryptophan.

CDR3aa: ASRSPGLAGGGDYNEQF
v_gene: TRBV7-3
j_gene: TRBJ2-1

CDR3aa: SARDWGTGESDGELF
v_gene: TRBV20-1
j_gene: TRBJ2-2

CDR3aa: ASSFRGGQPQH
v_gene: TRBV27
j_gene: TRBJ1-5

CDR3aa: ASSFIREETQY
v_gene: TRBV7-2
j_gene: TRBJ2-5

CDR3aa: SARDRGRRTGELF
v_gene: TRBV20-1
j_gene: TRBJ2-2

CDR3aa: ASSPVLAGDEQF
v_gene: TRBV18
j_gene: TRBJ2-1

CDR3aa: ASSLGTSGSRSNEQF
v_gene: TRBV5-4
j_gene: TRBJ2-1

CDR3aa: ASSLKPGLAFYEQF
v_gene: TRBV7-3
j_gene: TRBJ2-1

CDR3aa: AISESGGTGAVNTEAF
v_gene: TRBV10-3
j_gene: TRBJ1-1

CDR3aa: ASSADTEAF
v_gene: TRBV6-6
j_gene: TRBJ1-1

CDR3aa: ASSYTRTGIVENTIY
v_gene: TRBV6-6
j_gene: TRBJ1-3

CDR3aa: ASSPPGILAGREEQF
v_gene: TRBV11-2
j_gene: TRBJ2-1

CDR3aa: SARAPGHPQG
v_gene: TRBV20-1
j_gene: TRBJ2-3

CDR3aa: ASSLGGGKSSYNEQF
v_gene: TRBV7-6
j_gene: TRBJ2-1